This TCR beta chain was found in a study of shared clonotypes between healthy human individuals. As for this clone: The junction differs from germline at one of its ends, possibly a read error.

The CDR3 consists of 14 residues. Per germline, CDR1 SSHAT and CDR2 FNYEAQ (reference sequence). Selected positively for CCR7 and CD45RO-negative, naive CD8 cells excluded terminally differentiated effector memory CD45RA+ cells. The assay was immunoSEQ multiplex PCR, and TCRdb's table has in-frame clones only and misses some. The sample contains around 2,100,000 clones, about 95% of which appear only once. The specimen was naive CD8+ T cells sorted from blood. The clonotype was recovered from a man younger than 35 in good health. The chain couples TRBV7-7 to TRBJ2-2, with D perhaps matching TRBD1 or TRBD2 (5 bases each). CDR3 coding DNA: TGTGCTAGCACCTCGGGGCCGAACACCGGGGAGCTGTTTTTT. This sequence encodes CASTSGPNTGELFF.